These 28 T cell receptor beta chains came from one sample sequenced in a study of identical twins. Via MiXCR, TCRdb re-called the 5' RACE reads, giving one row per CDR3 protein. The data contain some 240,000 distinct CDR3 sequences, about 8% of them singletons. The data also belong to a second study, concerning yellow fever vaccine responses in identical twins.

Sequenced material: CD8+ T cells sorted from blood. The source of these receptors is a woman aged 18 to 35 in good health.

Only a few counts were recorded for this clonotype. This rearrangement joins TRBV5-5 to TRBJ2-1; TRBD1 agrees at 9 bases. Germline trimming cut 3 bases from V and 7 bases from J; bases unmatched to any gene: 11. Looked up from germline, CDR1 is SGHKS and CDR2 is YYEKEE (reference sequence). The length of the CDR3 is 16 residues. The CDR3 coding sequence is TGTGCCAGCAGCTCCGGGACAGGGTCGTTCATAAATGAGCAGTTCTTC. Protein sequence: CASSSGTGSFINEQFF.

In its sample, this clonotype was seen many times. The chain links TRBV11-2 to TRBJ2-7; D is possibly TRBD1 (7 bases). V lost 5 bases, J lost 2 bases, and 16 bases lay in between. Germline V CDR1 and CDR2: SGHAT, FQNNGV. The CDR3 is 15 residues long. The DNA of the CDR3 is TGTGCCAGCAGCCTCTTCAGGGGGGAGGCCTACGAGCAGTACTTC. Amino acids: CASSLFRGEAYEQYF.

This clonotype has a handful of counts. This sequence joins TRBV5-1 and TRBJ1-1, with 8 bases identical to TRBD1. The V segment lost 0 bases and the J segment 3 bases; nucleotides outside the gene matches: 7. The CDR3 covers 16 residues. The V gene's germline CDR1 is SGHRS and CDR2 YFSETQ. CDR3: CASSLARQGLYTEAFF. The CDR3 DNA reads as TGCGCCAGCAGCTTGGCGCGACAGGGGTTGTACACTGAAGCTTTCTTT.

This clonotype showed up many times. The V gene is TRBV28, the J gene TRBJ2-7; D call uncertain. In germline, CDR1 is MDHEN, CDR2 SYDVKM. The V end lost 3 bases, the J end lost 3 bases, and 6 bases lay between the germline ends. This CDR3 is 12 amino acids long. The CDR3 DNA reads TGTGCCAGCAGTTTCTACGACTACGAGCAGTACTTC. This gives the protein CASSFYDYEQYF.

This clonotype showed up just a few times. The CDR3 nucleotides read TGTGCCAGCAGCCAAGGAGGACTAGCACCCTACGAGCAGTACTTC. This translates into CASSQGGLAPYEQYF. The chain employs TRBV3-1 and TRBJ2-7, with 8 bases fitting TRBD2. With V trimmed by 1 base and J by 2 bases, 4 bases remained unmatched. Germline CDR1 LGHDT, CDR2 YNNKEL (reference sequence). The CDR3 length is 15 residues.

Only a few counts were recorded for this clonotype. CDR3 region: CASSFGANEKLFF. CDR3 nucleotide sequence: TGTGCCAGCAGCTTCGGGGCGAATGAAAAACTGTTTTTT. V and J are TRBV7-9 and TRBJ1-4; maybe TRBD1 (5 bases). Trimming took 3 bases from V and 5 from J, leaving 7 bases between them. The CDR3 has 13 amino acids. Germline lookup yields CDR1 SEHNR and CDR2 FQNEAQ (reference sequence).

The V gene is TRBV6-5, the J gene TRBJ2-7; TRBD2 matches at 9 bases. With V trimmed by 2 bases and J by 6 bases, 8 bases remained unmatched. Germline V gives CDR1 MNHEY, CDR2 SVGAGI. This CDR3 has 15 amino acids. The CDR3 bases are TGTGCCAGCAGTTACGAAGGGACTAGCCTCTTCGAGCAGTACTTC. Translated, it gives CASSYEGTSLFEQYF.

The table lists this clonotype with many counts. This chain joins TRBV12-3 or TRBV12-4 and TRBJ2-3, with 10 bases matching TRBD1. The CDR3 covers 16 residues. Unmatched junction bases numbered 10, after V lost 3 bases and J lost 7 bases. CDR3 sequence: CASSFTRQGATNTQYF. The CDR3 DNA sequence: TGTGCCAGCAGTTTTACCCGACAGGGGGCCACGAATACGCAGTATTTT.

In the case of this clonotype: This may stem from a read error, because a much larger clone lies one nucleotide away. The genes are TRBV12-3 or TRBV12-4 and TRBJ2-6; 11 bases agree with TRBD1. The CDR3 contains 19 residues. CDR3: CSSSPPPLDRGPGANVLTF. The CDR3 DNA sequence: TGTTCCAGCAGTCCACCACCTCTGGACAGGGGGCCTGGGGCCAACGTCCTGACTTTC.

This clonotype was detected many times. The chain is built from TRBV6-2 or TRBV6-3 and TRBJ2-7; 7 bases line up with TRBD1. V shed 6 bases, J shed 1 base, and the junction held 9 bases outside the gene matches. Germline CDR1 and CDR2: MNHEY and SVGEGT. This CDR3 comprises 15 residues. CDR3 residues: CASSRQGVPSYEQYF. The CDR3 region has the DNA TGTGCCAGCAGCCGACAGGGAGTCCCTTCCTACGAGCAGTACTTC.

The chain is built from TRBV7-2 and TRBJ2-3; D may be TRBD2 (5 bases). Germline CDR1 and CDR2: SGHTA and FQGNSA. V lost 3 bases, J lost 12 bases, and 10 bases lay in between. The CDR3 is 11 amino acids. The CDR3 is CASSFGSYQYF. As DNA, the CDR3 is TGTGCCAGCAGCTTTGGGAGCTACCAGTATTTT.

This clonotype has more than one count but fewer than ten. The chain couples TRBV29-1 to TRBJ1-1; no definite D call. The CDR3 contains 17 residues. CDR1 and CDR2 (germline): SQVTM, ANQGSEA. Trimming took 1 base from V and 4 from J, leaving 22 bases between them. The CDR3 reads CSVEGFWTRGEGTEAFF. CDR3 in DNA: TGCAGCGTTGAAGGATTCTGGACTCGGGGAGAGGGCACTGAAGCTTTCTTT.

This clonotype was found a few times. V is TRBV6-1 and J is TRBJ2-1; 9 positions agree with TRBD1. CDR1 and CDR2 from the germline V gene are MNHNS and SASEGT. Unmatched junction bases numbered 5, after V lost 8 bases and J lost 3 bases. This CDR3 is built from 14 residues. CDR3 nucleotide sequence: TGTGCCAGCGGGACAGGGAGAGACTACAATGAGCAGTTCTTC. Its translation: CASGTGRDYNEQFF.

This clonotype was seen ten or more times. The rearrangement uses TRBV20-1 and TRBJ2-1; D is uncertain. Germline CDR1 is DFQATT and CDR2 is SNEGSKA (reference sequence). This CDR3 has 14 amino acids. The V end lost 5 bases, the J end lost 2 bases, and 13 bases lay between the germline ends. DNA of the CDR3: TGCAGTGCTGGATTAACGGGCCCCTACAATGAGCAGTTCTTC. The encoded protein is CSAGLTGPYNEQFF.

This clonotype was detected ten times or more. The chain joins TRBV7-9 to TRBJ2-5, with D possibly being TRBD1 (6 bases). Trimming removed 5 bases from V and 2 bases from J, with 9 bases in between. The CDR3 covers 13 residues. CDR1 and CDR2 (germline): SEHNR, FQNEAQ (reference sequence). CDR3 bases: TGTGCCAGCAGCGTCAGGGGTCAAGAGACCCAGTACTTC. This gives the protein CASSVRGQETQYF.

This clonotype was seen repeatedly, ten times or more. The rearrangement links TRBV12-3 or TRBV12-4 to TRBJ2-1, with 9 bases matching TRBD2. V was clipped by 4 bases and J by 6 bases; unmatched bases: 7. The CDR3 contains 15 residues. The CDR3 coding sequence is TGTGCCAGCAGTTCCTCTGGACTAGCGTCCAATGAGCAGTTCTTC. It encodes CASSSSGLASNEQFF.

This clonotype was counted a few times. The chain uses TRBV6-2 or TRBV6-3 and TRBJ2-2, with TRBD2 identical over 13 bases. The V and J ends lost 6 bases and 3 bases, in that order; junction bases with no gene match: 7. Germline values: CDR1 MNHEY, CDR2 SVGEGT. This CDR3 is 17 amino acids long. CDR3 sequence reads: CASRGGLAGLHTGELFF. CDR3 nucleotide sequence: TGTGCCAGCAGAGGGGGACTAGCGGGATTGCACACCGGGGAGCTGTTTTTT.

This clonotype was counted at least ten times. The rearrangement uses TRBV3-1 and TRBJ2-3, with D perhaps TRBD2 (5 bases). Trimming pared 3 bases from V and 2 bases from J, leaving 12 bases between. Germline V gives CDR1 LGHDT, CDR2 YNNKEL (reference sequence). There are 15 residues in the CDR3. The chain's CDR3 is CASSQGAADTDTQYF. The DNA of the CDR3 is TGTGCCAGCAGCCAGGGAGCAGCAGACACAGATACGCAGTATTTT.

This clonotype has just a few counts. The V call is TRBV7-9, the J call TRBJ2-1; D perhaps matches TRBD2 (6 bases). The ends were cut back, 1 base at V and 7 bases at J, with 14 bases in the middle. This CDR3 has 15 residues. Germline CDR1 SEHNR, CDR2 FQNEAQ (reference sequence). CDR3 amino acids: CASSLGFAGLNEQFF. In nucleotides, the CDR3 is TGTGCCAGCAGCTTAGGATTTGCGGGGTTAAATGAGCAGTTCTTC.

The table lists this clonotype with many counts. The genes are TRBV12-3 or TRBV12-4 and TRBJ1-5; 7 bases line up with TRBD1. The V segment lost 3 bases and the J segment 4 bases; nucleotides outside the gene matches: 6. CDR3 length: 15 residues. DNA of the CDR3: TGTGCCAGCAGTTTCGGCAGGGGGAGGAATCAGCCCCAGCATTTT. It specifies CASSFGRGRNQPQHF.

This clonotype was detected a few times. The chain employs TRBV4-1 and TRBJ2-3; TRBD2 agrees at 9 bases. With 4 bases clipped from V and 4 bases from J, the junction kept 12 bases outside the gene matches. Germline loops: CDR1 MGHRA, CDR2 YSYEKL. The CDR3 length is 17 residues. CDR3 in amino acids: CASSRPGSSGSADTQYF. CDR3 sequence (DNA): TGCGCCAGCAGCCGACCGGGGAGTAGCGGGAGCGCAGATACGCAGTATTTT.

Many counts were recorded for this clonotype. CDR3 nucleotides: TGTGCCACCAGCAGAGTTTCGGGTCGGCAGGGCTACACCTTC. Translated, it gives CATSRVSGRQGYTF. The chain carries TRBV15 and TRBJ1-2; D call uncertain. Looked up from germline, CDR1 is LNHNV and CDR2 is YYDKDF (reference sequence). V lost 1 base and J 8 bases, leaving 14 bases between the germline ends. CDR3 size: 14 residues.

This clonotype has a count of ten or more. DNA of the CDR3: TGTGCCAGCAGCCGCTCCGTGGCAGATACGCAGTATTTT. Residues: CASSRSVADTQYF. The chain is built from TRBV7-8 and TRBJ2-3, with D unclear. The CDR3 is 13 amino acids. The V gene's germline CDR1 is SGHVS and CDR2 FQNEAQ. The ends were cut back, 5 bases at V and 4 bases at J, with 10 bases in the middle.

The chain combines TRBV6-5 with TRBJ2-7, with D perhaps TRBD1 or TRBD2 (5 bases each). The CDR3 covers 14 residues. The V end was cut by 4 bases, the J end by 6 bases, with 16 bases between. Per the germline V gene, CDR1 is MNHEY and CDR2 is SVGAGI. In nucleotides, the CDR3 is TGTGCCAGCAGTTTCCTGGGACCGTCGGTCGAGCAGTACTTC. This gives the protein CASSFLGPSVEQYF.

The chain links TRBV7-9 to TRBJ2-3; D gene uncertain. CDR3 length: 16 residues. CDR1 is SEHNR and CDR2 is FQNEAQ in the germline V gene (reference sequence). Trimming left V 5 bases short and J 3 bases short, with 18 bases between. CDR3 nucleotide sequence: TGTGCCAGCAGCACTCATGGAAGGGCTTGGACAGATACGCAGTATTTT. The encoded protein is CASSTHGRAWTDTQYF.

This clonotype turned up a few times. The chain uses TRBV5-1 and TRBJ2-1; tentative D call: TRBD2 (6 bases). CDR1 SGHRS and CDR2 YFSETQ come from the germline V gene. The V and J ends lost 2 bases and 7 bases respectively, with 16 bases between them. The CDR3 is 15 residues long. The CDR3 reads CASSFRDSLENEQFF. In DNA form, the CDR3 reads TGCGCCAGCAGCTTTCGGGACTCCCTAGAGAATGAGCAGTTCTTC.

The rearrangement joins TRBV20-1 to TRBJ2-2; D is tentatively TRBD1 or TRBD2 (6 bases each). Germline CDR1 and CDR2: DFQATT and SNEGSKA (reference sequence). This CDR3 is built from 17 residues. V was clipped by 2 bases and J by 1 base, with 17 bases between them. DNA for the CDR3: TGCAGTGCTAGAAGTGAGGGGGGACTGGTGAACACCGGGGAGCTGTTTTTT. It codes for CSARSEGGLVNTGELFF.

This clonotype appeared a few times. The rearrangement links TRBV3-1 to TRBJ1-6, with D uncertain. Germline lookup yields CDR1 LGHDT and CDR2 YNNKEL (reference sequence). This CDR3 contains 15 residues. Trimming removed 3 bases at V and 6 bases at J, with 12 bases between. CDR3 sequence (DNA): TGTGCCAGCAGCCAGCGGGTCAGGACTAATTCACCCCTCCACTTT. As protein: CASSQRVRTNSPLHF.